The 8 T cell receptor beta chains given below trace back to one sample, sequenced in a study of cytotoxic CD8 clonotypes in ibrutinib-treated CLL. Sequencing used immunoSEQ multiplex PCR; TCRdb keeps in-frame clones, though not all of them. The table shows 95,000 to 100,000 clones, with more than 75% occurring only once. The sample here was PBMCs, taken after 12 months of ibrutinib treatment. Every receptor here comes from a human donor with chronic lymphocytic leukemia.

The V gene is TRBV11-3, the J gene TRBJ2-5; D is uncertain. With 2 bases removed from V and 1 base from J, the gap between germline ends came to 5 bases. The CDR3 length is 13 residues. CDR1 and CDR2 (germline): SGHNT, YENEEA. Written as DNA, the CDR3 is TGTGCCAGCAGCTTAAACACCCAAGAGACCCAGTACTTC. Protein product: CASSLNTQETQYF.

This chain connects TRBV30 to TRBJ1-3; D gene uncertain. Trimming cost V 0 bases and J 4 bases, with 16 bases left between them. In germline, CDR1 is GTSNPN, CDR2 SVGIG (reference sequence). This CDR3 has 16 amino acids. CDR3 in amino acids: CAWSVGSKVVGNTIYF. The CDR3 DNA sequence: TGTGCCTGGAGTGTCGGGTCTAAAGTAGTCGGAAACACCATATATTTT.

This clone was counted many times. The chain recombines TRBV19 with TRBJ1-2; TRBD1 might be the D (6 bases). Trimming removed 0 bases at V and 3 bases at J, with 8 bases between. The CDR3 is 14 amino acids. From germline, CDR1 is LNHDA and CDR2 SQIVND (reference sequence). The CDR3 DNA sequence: TGTGCCAGTAGTATAGAGGCAGGGGACTATGGCTACACCTTC. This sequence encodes CASSIEAGDYGYTF.

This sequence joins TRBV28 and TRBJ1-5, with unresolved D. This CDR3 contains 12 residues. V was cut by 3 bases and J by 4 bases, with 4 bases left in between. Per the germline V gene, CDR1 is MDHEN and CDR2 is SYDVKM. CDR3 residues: CASSFENQPQHF. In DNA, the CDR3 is TGTGCCAGCAGTTTCGAGAATCAGCCCCAGCATTTT.

In DNA form, the CDR3 reads TGTGCCAGCAGCTTAGAAGGGGATGGCTACACCTTC. This translates into CASSLEGDGYTF. This chain uses TRBV5-4 with TRBJ1-2; tentatively, D is TRBD1 (5 bases). CDR3 length equals 12 residues. V was shortened by 2 bases and J by 6 bases, with 8 bases between the two germline ends. Germline V gene lookup returns CDR1 SGHNT and CDR2 YYREEE (reference sequence).

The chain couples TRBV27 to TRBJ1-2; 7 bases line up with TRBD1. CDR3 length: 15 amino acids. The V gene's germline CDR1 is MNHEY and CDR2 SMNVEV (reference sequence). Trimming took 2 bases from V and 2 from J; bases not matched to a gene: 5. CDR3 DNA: TGTGCCAGCAGTTTAGGCCCGACAGGGAACTATGGCTACACCTTC. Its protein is CASSLGPTGNYGYTF.

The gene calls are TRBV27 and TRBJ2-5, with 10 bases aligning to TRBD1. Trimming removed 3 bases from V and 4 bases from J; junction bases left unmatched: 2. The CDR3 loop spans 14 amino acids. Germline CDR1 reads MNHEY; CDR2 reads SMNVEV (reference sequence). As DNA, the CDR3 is TGTGCCAGCAGTTTGAGGACAGGGGGAGAGACCCAGTACTTC. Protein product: CASSLRTGGETQYF.

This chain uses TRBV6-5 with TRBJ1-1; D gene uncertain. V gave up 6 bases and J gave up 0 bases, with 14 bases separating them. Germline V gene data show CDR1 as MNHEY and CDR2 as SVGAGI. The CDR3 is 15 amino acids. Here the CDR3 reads CASRYDPTVNTEAFF. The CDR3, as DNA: TGTGCCAGCAGGTATGACCCGACTGTGAACACTGAAGCTTTCTTT.